These 12 T cell receptor beta chains were all obtained from the same sample, sequenced in a study of T-cell reconstitution after alpha-beta-depleted transplantation in children. Construction of the TCRbeta library involved unique molecular identifiers. TCRdb reprocessed the PCR reads with MiXCR, giving one entry per CDR3 protein. In the table there are around 370,000 distinct CDR3 sequences, around a tenth of which are singletons. The sequencing here drew on PBMCs from the stem cell graft donor, taken from the stem cell graft. The receptors come from a human donor who donated a stem cell graft to a child with acute lymphoblastic leukemia.

This clonotype was detected a few times. The gene calls are TRBV10-3 and TRBJ2-2; 13 nucleotides align to TRBD2. CDR3 length: 15 amino acids. CDR1 is ENHRY and CDR2 is SYGVKD in the germline V gene. Losses at the gene ends were 4 bases for V and 6 bases for J; bases not matched to a gene: 2. In DNA, the CDR3 is TGTGCCATCAGTGGGACTAGCGGGAGTCCCGGGGAGCTGTTTTTT. It yields the protein CAISGTSGSPGELFF.

This clonotype was seen more than once but under ten times. This chain joins TRBV11-1 and TRBJ2-1, with D unresolved. CDR1 and CDR2 from the germline V gene are SGHAT and FQDESV (reference sequence). This CDR3 is built from 15 residues. Trimming removed 5 bases at V and 5 bases at J, with 16 bases between. The CDR3 here is CASSPPIGWDNEQFF. The CDR3 region has the DNA TGTGCCAGCAGCCCCCCCATAGGATGGGACAATGAGCAGTTCTTC.

This clonotype has just a few counts. The chain recombines TRBV3-1 with TRBJ2-2; 8 nucleotides align to TRBD1. The CDR3 sequence is 15 residues long. J lost 4 bases, V lost 4 bases, and 5 bases had no gene match. CDR1 LGHDT and CDR2 YNNKEL come from the germline V gene (reference sequence). CDR3 in amino acids: CASSPGTGITGELFF. The DNA for the CDR3 is TGTGCCAGCAGCCCCGGGACAGGCATCACCGGGGAGCTGTTTTTT.

This clonotype was observed a few times. The rearrangement joins TRBV5-1 to TRBJ2-2; the D gene is possibly TRBD2 (6 bases). Germline-derived CDR1 and CDR2 are SGHRS and YFSETQ. The CDR3 covers 16 residues. Trimming removed 0 bases from V and 3 bases from J, with 12 bases in between. The CDR3 sequence: CASSLDPSAYTGELFF. In nucleotides, the CDR3 is TGCGCCAGCAGCTTGGATCCTAGCGCATACACCGGGGAGCTGTTTTTT.

This clonotype was detected a few times. The CDR3 protein is CASSLEVSGYGYTF. CDR3 sequence (DNA): TGTGCCAGCAGCTTAGAAGTCAGCGGCTATGGCTACACCTTC. J is TRBJ1-2 and V is TRBV7-2; D unresolved. CDR3 length: 14 residues. Germline V lookup: CDR1 SGHTA, CDR2 FQGNSA. The V and J ends lost 1 base and 4 bases respectively, with 10 bases between them.

This chain links TRBV4-3 with TRBJ2-6; tentative D call: TRBD2 (6 bases). The germline V gene encodes CDR1 LGHNA and CDR2 YSLEER. Trimming removed 0 bases at V and 4 bases at J, with 16 bases between. This CDR3 spans 18 amino acids. The CDR3 here is CASSQDKAAGLGANVLTF. In DNA, the CDR3 is TGCGCCAGCAGCCAAGATAAGGCGGCGGGGCTCGGGGCCAACGTCCTGACTTTC.

The J gene is TRBJ1-1, the V gene TRBV7-9; 7 nucleotides agree with TRBD1. V trimming: 5 bases; J trimming: 7 bases; junction bases outside the gene matches: 10. The CDR3 covers 14 residues. Germline lookup yields CDR1 SEHNR and CDR2 FQNEAQ (reference sequence). This chain's CDR3 is CASSPTGTVYEAFF. CDR3 in DNA: TGTGCCAGCAGCCCCACCGGGACAGTCTATGAAGCTTTCTTT.

This chain uses TRBV20-1 with TRBJ2-1; 10 bases map to TRBD2. The germline CDR1 and CDR2 sequences are DFQATT and SNEGSKA (reference sequence). V lost 7 bases to trimming and J lost 7 bases; unmatched junction nucleotides: 4. The CDR3 runs 12 residues. CDR3: CSGSLAGNEQFF. The CDR3 DNA follows: TGCAGTGGTTCACTAGCGGGAAATGAGCAGTTCTTC.

In this sample, this clonotype turned up many times. CDR3 in amino acids: CASSPGSSWGWSEQFF. The CDR3 coding sequence is TGTGCCAGCAGCCCTGGGAGCTCATGGGGGTGGTCTGAGCAGTTCTTC. The V gene is TRBV7-2, the J gene TRBJ2-1; TRBD1 or TRBD2 may be the D gene (5 bases each). CDR1 SGHTA and CDR2 FQGNSA come from the germline V gene. The V gene lost 5 bases and the J gene lost 9 bases, with 23 bases spanning the gap. The CDR3 totals 16 residues.

This clonotype was seen a handful of times. The rearrangement joins TRBV29-1 to TRBJ1-2; D not certain. Germline-derived CDR1 and CDR2 are SQVTM and ANQGSEA. V was trimmed by 4 bases and J by 8 bases, leaving 14 bases between them. The CDR3 runs to 12 residues. In DNA form, the CDR3 reads TGCAGCGTTGGCCCAGTCGACCGGGGCTACACCTTC. It specifies CSVGPVDRGYTF.

The genes are TRBV19 and TRBJ1-5; D is ambiguous. Germline V gives CDR1 LNHDA, CDR2 SQIVND (reference sequence). The CDR3 runs 11 residues. V lost 8 bases and J 6 bases, leaving 8 bases between the germline ends. CDR3 loop: CASAEGQPQHF. CDR3 bases: TGTGCCAGTGCGGAGGGTCAGCCCCAGCATTTT.

This clonotype occurred many times. This chain uses TRBV24-1 with TRBJ1-2; D uncertain. The CDR3 is 14 residues long. V lost 0 bases and J 2 bases, leaving 6 bases between the germline ends. CDR1 is KGHDR and CDR2 is SFDVKD in the germline V gene. The CDR3 region is CATSDLGENYGYTF. The CDR3 region has the DNA TGTGCCACCAGTGATTTGGGAGAAAACTATGGCTACACCTTC.